Below are 8 T cell receptor beta chains sequenced from a single sample in a study of high-grade serous ovarian cancer treatment subgroups. Tumor tissue was taken before any definitive surgery or chemotherapy was given. Sequencing was performed with immunoSEQ multiplex PCR; in TCRdb, only in-frame clones are kept and a portion is missing. The table records nearly 8,000 clones, approximately 70% of them present only once. Sequencing was carried out using tumor tissue. The receptors come from a human donor with high-grade serous ovarian cancer.

The V call is TRBV11-1, the J call TRBJ2-7; TRBD2 matches at 12 bases. V lost 0 bases, J lost 6 bases, and 3 bases stayed unmatched. The germline CDR1 and CDR2 sequences are SGHAT and FQDESV (reference sequence). The length of the CDR3 is 15 residues. CDR3: CASSLAMGLAGEQYF. CDR3 sequence (DNA): TGTGCCAGCAGCTTAGCTATGGGACTAGCGGGCGAGCAGTACTTC.

The rearrangement links TRBV9 to TRBJ2-3; D could derive from TRBD1 or TRBD2 (5 bases each). V gave up 1 base and J gave up 2 bases, with 14 bases separating them. This CDR3 has 16 residues. Looked up from germline, CDR1 is SGDLS and CDR2 is YYNGEE. The CDR3 sequence is CASSVTHRGDTDTQYF. CDR3 in DNA: TGTGCCAGCAGCGTAACCCATAGAGGGGACACAGATACGCAGTATTTT.

J is TRBJ1-4 and V is TRBV11-2, with D hard to call. Germline CDR1 is SGHAT and CDR2 is FQNNGV. V was cut by 0 bases and J by 1 base, with 6 bases left in between. CDR3 size: 15 residues. The CDR3: CASSLDLRTNEKLFF. In nucleotides, the CDR3 is TGTGCCAGCAGCTTAGACCTCAGAACTAATGAAAAACTGTTTTTT.

The chain joins TRBV5-1 to TRBJ2-1; 11 nucleotides match TRBD2. From germline, CDR1 is SGHRS and CDR2 YFSETQ. This CDR3 comprises 14 residues. The trim removed 5 bases at V and 4 bases at J, leaving 2 bases unmatched. The CDR3 DNA sequence: TGCGCCAGCAGAGGGACTAGCGGTTACAATGAGCAGTTCTTC. Its protein is CASRGTSGYNEQFF. Using reference TRBV5-1 and TRBJ2-1 for the parts outside the CDR3, the full variable domain is KAGVTQTPRYLIKTRGQQVTLSCSPISGHRSVSWYQQTPGQGLQFLFEYFSETQRNKGNFPGRFSGRQFSNSRSEMNVSTLELGDSALYLCASRGTSGYNEQFFGPGTRLTVL.

This chain uses TRBV25-1 with TRBJ2-4; 7 positions match TRBD1. The CDR3 covers 16 residues. V shed 3 bases, J shed 1 base, and the junction held 6 bases outside the gene matches. Looked up from germline, CDR1 is MGHDK and CDR2 is SYGVNS. CDR3 coding DNA: TGTGCCAGCAGTGAGACAGGGTCGATGGCCAAAAACATTCAGTACTTC. Protein product: CASSETGSMAKNIQYF.

CDR3 region: CASSFIQSPYEQYF. DNA for the CDR3: TGTGCCAGCAGTTTCATCCAGTCTCCCTACGAGCAGTACTTC. The chain joins TRBV27 to TRBJ2-7; D call uncertain. The germline gives CDR1 MNHEY, CDR2 SMNVEV (reference sequence). CDR3 length: 14 residues. V lost 3 bases, J lost 2 bases, and 11 bases lay in between.

The chain combines TRBV5-4 with TRBJ2-5, with no clear D. The germline V gene has CDR1 SGHNT and CDR2 YYREEE (reference sequence). The CDR3 contains 14 residues. Trimming left V 6 bases short and J 2 bases short, with 14 bases between. The DNA of the CDR3 is TGTGCCAGCACCAGAGGTCGGGTACAAGAGACCCAGTACTTC. It encodes CASTRGRVQETQYF.

This clone was seen only a few times. The chain uses TRBV28 and TRBJ1-1; D remains unclear. The CDR3 totals 11 residues. Per the germline V gene, CDR1 is MDHEN and CDR2 is SYDVKM. V lost 6 bases and J 8 bases, leaving 10 bases between the germline ends. CDR3 residues: CASSPLREAFF. CDR3 in DNA: TGTGCCAGCAGCCCCTTACGAGAAGCTTTCTTT.